This TCR beta chain was sequenced for a study of shared clonotypes between healthy human individuals (dated by TCRdb to 2020 to 2021). At the level of the whole study: The cohort comprised two women and three men aged 18 to 49 years. For each donor, CD4 naive and CD4 memory were each run on three plates, CD8 naive on two plates, and CD8 memory on one plate. Blood TCR repertoires of five healthy adults were deeply sequenced to estimate repertoire size and the extent of clonotype sharing between individuals. To increase sequencing depth and limit assay-specific biases, different laboratories used diverse techniques to prepare libraries and sequence TCR repertoires. Between about 0.94 and 10 billion PBMCs per donor were obtained by leukapheresis.

Notes on this clone: Its antigen is still unknown. No per-base quality is available; no much larger clone lies one base away.

The donors were healthy, HIV-negative adults with no recently reported acute infections or vaccinations. All donors were Caucasian adults living in Nashville, Tennessee, USA. Magnetic negative selection was used to enrich CD4+ T cells, after which naive cells were positively selected on CD45RA and the negative fraction became the memory subset. Blood was collected by leukapheresis, and PBMCs were isolated by Ficoll-Histopaque density gradient centrifugation and then cryopreserved in liquid nitrogen vapor phase. Analytical flow cytometry was used to check the purity and quantity of each magnetically sorted T cell population. From each sorted fraction, genomic DNA was isolated and quantified by UV absorbance on a Nanodrop 2000c. The CDR3 spans 15 residues, from the cysteine through the phenylalanine. The kept DNA is CDR3 alone, 45 bases in frame from the first base. Trimming at the junction amounts to 6 bases on V and 5 bases on J, and the germline ends lie 19 bases apart. Per the germline V gene, SNHLY is the CDR1 and FYNNEI is the CDR2.

TCR CDR3 regions were amplified from genomic DNA by multiplex PCR using the deep immunoSEQ assay. For each cell subset, the extracted genomic DNA was distributed evenly across all wells of several immunoSEQ 96-well plates, and each plate served as one replicate. For sorted subsets, each replicate PCR was loaded with approximately 0.2 ug genomic DNA, equivalent to 25,000 to 30,000 T cell genomes. The purified libraries were quantified using a Qubit 3.0 fluorometer, sized with a Bioanalyzer 2100, and then quantified again using the KAPA Library Quantification kit. Each immunoSEQ 96-well plate was sequenced on its own single-read 150-cycle Illumina NextSeq 550 flow cell. The authors' analysis ran thus. Because the immunoSEQ output held only junctional sequences and lacked quality scores, the filtering could not match the filtering applied to full-length reads. Sequences were annotated with PyIR, a Python wrapper for IgBLAST v1.9, and V/J genes and CDR3 were assigned using IMGT germline references. Any read was removed if the V/J assignment was weak (E-value above 1e-6), the CDR3 was missing, or the read contained stop codons, out-of-frame junctions, or ambiguous translated residues. V3J clonotypes were defined as sequences sharing the same inferred V gene, J gene, and CDR3 amino acid sequence. Percentage overlap between repertoires was calculated by dividing the number of shared unique clonotypes by the size of the smaller repertoire. Richness of each repertoire was evaluated using RTK rarefaction, the Chao1 estimator, and Recon v2.1 estimates of unobserved clonotypes. OLGA was used to compute generation probabilities for all TCRbeta clonotypes that the gDNA method yielded from a handful of donors. TCRdb carries this immuneACCESS record with in-frame sequences only. Its versions omit some clonotypes, under half of them owing to an unresolved V gene in the studies checked, with the rest unexplained. V and J calls and clone size are given by that table; D and trimming were obtained from the DNA. The sample table records over 850,000 clones; approximately 80% of these occur just once. Under 0.8% of the sample goes to the ten largest clones.

Beyond this particular receptor, the publication reports: The small number of donors limited the genetic and exposure-history diversity represented. Estimated clonotype richness was generally larger for naive than for memory subsets. Rarefaction of sorted-subset datasets indicated incomplete sequencing despite the large sequencing depth. Based on pairwise subsampling, the degree of clonotype sharing among donors was expected to be affected by sequencing depth. When four donors were compared, the shared fraction of clonotypes was about 5% for naive CD4, roughly 3.4% for naive CD8, 2.3% for memory CD4, and around 0.37% for memory CD8. Sampling was restricted to blood, and TCR repertoires in tissue are likely to differ from TCR repertoires in blood. Clonotypes shared by all four sorted-subset donors showed higher generation probabilities than non-shared clonotypes.

The rearranged chain carries TRBV2 and TRBJ2-5; the D gene cannot be named for sure. What was sequenced was memory CD4+ T cells from PBMCs. Reading the label with the study, this specimen's cell subset or site is: CD45RA-negative fraction. This sequence originates from a man aged 18 to 29 in good health. Some clones in this sample may be carry-over from other donors' samples. The CDR3 here reads CASRGLTHFWETQYF. Here is the DNA: TGTGCCAGCAGGGGGTTAACCCATTTTTGGGAGACCCAGTACTTC.